The clone carrying this T cell receptor (beta chain) was counted a single time. In the original analysis: Researchers report that nucleated cell counts were estimated from reference gene primer amplification. Sequenced by immunoSEQ multiplex PCR; TCRdb stores in-frame clones only, minus some. The D gene and trimming were derived from the DNA, and the V and J assignments and clone size from that table. The sample lists hundreds of thousands of clones, roughly 85% seen once, with roughly 3.6% in the top ten. This entry belongs to a study of blood T cell repertoires in COVID-19. Study context: Acute-phase and convalescent COVID-19 samples originated in the United States, Italy and Spain. The analysed material was cDNA or gDNA that came from T cells, B-cell-depleted T cells, or PBMCs.

This CDR3 is built from 16 residues. With V trimmed by 3 bases and J by 3 bases, 9 bases remained unmatched. Per the germline V gene, CDR1 is SGDLS and CDR2 is YYNGEE. Sequenced sample: peripheral blood. The clonotype originates from a woman under 30 with acute or convalescent COVID-19. The chain employs TRBV9 and TRBJ1-2; 9 bases agree with TRBD1. The DNA of the CDR3 is TGTGCCAGCAGCGGGGGACAGGGAGGGTATGACTATGGCTACACCTTC. Its protein product is CASSGGQGGYDYGYTF.